Described below is a single TCR beta chain sequence and its context. Its antigen is still unknown. Per-nucleotide qualities are absent, and no much larger clonotype sits a single base away. In this study, focal radiation therapy paired with CTLA-4 blockade (ipilimumab) was tested in patients who had chemo-refractory metastatic non-small-cell lung cancer. This entry comes from a study of radiotherapy plus CTLA-4 blockade in lung cancer (dated by TCRdb to 2016 to 2019). Regarding the research as a whole: Objective responses were observed in roughly a sixth of enrolled patients, and disease control was achieved in approximately 32%. Points the paper makes about the study in general: After treatment with radiotherapy and ipilimumab, TCR clones that originated in tumors expanded in peripheral blood. Early dynamic changes in blood T cell clones, together with increased serum interferon-beta after radiation, were reported as the strongest predictors of response.

Library preparation was by the immunoSEQ multiplex PCR assay. The source is immuneACCESS, and TCRdb retained only in-frame sequences with V and J called. Part of the clones is not carried over; for the studies checked, unresolved V genes explain less than half of this, and the remainder is unexplained. Here the sample has some 70,000 clones; approximately 83% occur a single time. The ten most abundant clones make up about 4.2% of the sample. At the junction V is shortened by 2 bases and J by 3 bases; bases outside the gene matches: 4. In the germline V gene (reference sequence), CDR1 corresponds to MNHEY and CDR2 to SMNVEV. Including cysteine and phenylalanine, the CDR3 has 14 amino acids. The DNA shown is the 42-base CDR3, in frame from base 1.

The chain employs TRBV27 and TRBJ2-7; 7 of the junction bases match TRBD2. This clonotype was obtained from a human donor with non-small cell lung cancer who had a partial response to radiotherapy plus ipilimumab. The sample here was peripheral blood, taken from a patient treated with radiotherapy plus ipilimumab. CDR3 protein: CASSLDGRSYEQYF. The DNA sequence follows: TGTGCCAGCAGTTTAGACGGGAGGAGCTACGAGCAGTACTTC.